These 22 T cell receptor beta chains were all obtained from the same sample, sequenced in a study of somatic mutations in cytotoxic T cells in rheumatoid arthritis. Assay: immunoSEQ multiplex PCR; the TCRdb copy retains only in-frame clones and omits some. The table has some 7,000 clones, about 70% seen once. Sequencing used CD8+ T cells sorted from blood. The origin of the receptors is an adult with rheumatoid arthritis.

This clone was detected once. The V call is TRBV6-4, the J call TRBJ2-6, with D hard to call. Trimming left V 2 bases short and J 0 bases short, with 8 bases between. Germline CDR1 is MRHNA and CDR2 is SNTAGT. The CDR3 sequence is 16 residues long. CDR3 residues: CASSDDPSSGANVLTF. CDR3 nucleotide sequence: TGTGCCAGCAGTGACGACCCGAGCTCTGGGGCCAACGTCCTGACTTTC.

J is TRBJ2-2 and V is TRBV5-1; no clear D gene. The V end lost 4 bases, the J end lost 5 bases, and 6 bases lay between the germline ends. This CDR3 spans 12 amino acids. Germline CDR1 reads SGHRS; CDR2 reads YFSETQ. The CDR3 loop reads CASSHTTGELFF. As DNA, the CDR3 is TGCGCCAGCAGCCACACTACCGGGGAGCTGTTTTTT.

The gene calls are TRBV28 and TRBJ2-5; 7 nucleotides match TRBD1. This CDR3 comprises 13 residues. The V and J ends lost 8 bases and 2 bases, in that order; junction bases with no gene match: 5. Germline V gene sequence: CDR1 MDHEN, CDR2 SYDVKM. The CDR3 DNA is TGTGCCAGCCGGCCACAGGGGCAAGAGACCCAGTACTTC. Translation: CASRPQGQETQYF.

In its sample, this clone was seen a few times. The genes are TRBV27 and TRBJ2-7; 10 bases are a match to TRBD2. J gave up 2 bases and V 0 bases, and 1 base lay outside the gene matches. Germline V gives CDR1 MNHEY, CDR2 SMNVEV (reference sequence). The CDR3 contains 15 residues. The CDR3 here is CASSLSSGRPYEQYF. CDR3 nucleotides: TGTGCCAGCAGTTTATCTAGCGGGAGGCCCTACGAGCAGTACTTC.

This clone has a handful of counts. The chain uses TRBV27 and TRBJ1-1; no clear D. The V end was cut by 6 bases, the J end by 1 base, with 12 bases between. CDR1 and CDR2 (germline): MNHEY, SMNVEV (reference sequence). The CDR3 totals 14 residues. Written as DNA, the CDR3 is TGTGCCAGCAGCCTCCGGGAGGCGAACACTGAAGCTTTCTTT. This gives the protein CASSLREANTEAFF.

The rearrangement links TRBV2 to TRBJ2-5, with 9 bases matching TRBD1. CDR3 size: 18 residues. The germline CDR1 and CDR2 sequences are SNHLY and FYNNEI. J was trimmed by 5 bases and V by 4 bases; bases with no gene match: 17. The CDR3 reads CASSVTGGQGLIVETQYF. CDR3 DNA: TGTGCCAGCAGTGTCACGGGGGGACAGGGCCTAATAGTGGAGACCCAGTACTTC.

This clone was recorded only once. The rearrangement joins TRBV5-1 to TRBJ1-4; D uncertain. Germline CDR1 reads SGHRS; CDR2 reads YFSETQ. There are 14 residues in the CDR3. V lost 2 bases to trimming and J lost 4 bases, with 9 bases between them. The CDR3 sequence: CASSFLSYNEKLFF. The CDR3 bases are TGCGCCAGCAGCTTTCTCAGCTATAATGAAAAACTGTTTTTT.

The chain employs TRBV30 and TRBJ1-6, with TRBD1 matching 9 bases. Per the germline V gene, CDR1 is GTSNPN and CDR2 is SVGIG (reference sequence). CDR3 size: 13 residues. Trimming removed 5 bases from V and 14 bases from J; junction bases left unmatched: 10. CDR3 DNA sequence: TGTGCCTGGCCCGGGACAGGGACAGTTACCCTCCACTTT. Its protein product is CAWPGTGTVTLHF.

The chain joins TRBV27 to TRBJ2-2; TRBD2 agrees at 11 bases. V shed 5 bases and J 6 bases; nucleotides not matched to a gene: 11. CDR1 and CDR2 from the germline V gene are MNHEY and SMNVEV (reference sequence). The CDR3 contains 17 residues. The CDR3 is CASSVGVTSGGSGELFF. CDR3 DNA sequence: TGTGCCAGCAGTGTCGGGGTAACTAGCGGGGGATCCGGGGAGCTGTTTTTT.

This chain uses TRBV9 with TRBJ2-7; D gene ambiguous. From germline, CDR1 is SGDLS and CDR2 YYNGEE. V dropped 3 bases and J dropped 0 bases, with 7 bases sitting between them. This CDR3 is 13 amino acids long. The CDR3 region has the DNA TGTGCCAGCAGCGCCGGTAGCTCCTACGAGCAGTACTTC. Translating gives CASSAGSSYEQYF.

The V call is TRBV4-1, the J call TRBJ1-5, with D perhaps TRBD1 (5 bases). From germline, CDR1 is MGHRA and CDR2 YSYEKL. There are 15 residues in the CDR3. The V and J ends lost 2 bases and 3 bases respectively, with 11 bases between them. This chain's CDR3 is CASSQTRVVNQPQHF. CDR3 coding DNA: TGCGCCAGCAGCCAAACCAGGGTGGTCAATCAGCCCCAGCATTTT.

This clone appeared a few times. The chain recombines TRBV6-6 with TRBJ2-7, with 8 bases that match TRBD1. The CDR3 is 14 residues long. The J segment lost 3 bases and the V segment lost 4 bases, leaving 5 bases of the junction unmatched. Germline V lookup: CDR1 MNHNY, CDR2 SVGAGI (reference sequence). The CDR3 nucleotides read TGTGCCAGCAGTTCGGACAGGGAGAACTACGAGCAGTACTTC. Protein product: CASSSDRENYEQYF.

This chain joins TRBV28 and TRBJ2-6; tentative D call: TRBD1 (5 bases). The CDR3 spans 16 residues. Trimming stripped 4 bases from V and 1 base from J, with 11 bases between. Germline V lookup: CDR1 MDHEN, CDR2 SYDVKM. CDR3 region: CASSSSDISGANVLTF. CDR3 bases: TGTGCCAGCAGTTCCTCGGACATATCTGGGGCCAACGTCCTGACTTTC.

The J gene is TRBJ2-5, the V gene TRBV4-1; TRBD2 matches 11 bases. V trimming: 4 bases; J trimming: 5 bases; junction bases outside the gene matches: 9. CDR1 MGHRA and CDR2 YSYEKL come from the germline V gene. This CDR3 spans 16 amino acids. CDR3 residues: CASSRYLAGGGETQYF. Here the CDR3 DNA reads TGCGCCAGCAGCCGGTACCTAGCGGGGGGCGGGGAGACCCAGTACTTC.

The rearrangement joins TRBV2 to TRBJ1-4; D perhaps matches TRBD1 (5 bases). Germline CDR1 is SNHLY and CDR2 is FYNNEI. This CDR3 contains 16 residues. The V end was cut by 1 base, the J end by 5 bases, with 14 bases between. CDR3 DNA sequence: TGTGCCAGCAGTGAAGGGGGTTGGGGCAAGAATGAAAAACTGTTTTTT. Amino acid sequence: CASSEGGWGKNEKLFF.

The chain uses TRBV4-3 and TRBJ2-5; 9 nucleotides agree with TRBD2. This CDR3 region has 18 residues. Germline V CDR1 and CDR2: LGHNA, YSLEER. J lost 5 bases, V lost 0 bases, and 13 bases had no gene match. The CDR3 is CASSQDLGSGGSWETQYF. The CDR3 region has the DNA TGCGCCAGCAGCCAAGATCTCGGGAGCGGGGGGTCATGGGAGACCCAGTACTTC.

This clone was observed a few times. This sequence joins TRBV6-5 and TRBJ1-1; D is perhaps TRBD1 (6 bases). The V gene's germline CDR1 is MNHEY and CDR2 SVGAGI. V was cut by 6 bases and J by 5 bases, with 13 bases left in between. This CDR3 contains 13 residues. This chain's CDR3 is CASSPPQGTEAFF. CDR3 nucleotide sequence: TGTGCCAGCAGCCCTCCACAGGGTACTGAAGCTTTCTTT.

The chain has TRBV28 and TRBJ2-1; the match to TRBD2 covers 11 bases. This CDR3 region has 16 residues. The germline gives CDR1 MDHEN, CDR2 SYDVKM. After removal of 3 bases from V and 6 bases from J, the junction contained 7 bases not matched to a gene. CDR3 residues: CASSFVLAGGPNEQFF. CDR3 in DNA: TGTGCCAGCAGTTTCGTCTTAGCGGGAGGGCCCAATGAGCAGTTCTTC.

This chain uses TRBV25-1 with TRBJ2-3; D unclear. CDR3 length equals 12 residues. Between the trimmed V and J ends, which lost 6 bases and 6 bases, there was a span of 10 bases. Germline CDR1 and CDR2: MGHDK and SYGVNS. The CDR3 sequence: CASSPGRDTQYF. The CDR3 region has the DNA TGTGCCAGCAGCCCTGGTCGGGATACGCAGTATTTT.

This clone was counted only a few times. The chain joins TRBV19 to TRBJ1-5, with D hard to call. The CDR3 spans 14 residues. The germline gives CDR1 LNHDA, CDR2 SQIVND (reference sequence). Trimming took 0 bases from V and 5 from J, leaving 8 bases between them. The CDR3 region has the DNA TGTGCCAGTAGTATAGAGAATTTCGATCAGCCCCAGCATTTT. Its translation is CASSIENFDQPQHF.

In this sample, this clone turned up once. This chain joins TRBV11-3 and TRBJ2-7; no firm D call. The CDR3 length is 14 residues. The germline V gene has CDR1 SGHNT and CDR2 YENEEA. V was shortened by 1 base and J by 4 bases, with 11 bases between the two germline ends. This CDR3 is CASSLAGQNYEQYF. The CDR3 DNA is TGTGCCAGCAGCTTAGCGGGTCAAAATTACGAGCAGTACTTC.

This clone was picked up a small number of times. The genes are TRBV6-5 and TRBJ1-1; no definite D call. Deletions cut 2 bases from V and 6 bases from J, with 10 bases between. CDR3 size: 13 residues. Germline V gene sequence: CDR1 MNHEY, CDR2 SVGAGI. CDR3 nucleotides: TGTGCCAGCAGTTACACGGGGAGCGCTGAAGCTTTCTTT. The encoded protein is CASSYTGSAEAFF.